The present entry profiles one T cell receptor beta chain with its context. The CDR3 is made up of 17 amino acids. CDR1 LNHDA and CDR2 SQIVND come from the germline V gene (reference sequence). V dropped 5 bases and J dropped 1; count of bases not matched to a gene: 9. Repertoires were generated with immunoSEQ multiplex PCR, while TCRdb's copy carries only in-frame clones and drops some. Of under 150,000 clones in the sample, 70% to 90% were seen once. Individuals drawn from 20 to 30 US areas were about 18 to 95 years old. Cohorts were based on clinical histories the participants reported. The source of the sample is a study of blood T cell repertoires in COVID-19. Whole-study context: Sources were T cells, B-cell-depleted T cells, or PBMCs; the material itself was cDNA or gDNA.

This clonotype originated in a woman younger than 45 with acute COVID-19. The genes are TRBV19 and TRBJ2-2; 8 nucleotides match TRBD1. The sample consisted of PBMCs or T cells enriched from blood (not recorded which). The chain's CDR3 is CASSLTAGTGNTGELFF. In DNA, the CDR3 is TGTGCCAGTAGTCTTACCGCCGGGACAGGGAACACCGGGGAGCTGTTTTTT.